This T cell receptor beta chain was identified during a study of T cells after somatic rescue of genetic block. This clone was seen only once. Using immunoSEQ multiplex PCR, the repertoire was profiled, and TCRdb retains in-frame clones only, with some absent. Seen here are approximately 67,000 clones, around 90% observed once, and the top ten hold 3%. CDR1 and CDR2 from the germline V gene are SGDLS and YYNGEE. This CDR3 has 15 amino acids. Trimming removed 4 bases from V and 4 bases from J, with 17 bases in between. Sequencing was carried out using peripheral blood mononuclear cells (PBMCs). This chain joins TRBV9 and TRBJ1-2; perhaps TRBD1 as D (5 bases). This receptor was taken from a man aged 40-49 years. CDR3 in amino acids: CASSRGEGLAYGYTF. The CDR3 DNA is TGTGCCAGCAGCCGGGGGGAAGGTTTGGCCTATGGCTACACCTTC.